A single sample is the source of the 9 T cell receptor beta chains below, sequenced in a study of cytomegalovirus exposure and HLA in healthy donors. PCR used 60 Vbeta primers and 13 Jbeta primers. Libraries were prepared by immunoSEQ multiplex PCR; TCRdb keeps only in-frame clonotypes and omits some of them. The sample records roughly 190,000 clones, more than 75% being singletons. Sequencing was done on a sample of PBMCs. The receptor source for this set is a woman in her late teens or twenties in good health and CMV-seronegative.

The chain couples TRBV7-9 to TRBJ2-3; TRBD2 agrees at 10 bases. The trim removed 11 bases at V and 0 bases at J, leaving 5 bases unmatched. The germline gives CDR1 SEHNR, CDR2 FQNEAQ (reference sequence). This CDR3 spans 14 amino acids. Here the CDR3 reads CAWASGSSTDTQYF. CDR3 bases: TGTGCCTGGGCTAGCGGGAGTAGCACAGATACGCAGTATTTT.

This chain links TRBV9 with TRBJ1-6; the D is unclear. CDR1 and CDR2 (germline): SGDLS, YYNGEE. The CDR3 consists of 14 residues. Trimming pared 6 bases from V and 5 bases from J, leaving 12 bases between. The CDR3 loop is CASTAGINNSPLHF. In DNA, the CDR3 is TGTGCCAGCACGGCGGGGATCAATAATTCACCCCTCCACTTT.

This clone was observed once. This chain links TRBV9 with TRBJ1-6; the D is unclear. V was clipped by 3 bases and J by 0 bases, with 13 bases between them. From germline, CDR1 is SGDLS and CDR2 YYNGEE. This CDR3 has 17 residues. The CDR3, as DNA: TGTGCCAGCAGCGGACAACAAGGGAGCTCCTATAATTCACCCCTCCACTTT. Protein sequence: CASSGQQGSSYNSPLHF.

The CDR3 bases are TGTGCCAGTAGTGAAGGACAGAACACTGAAGCTTTCTTT. The encoded protein is CASSEGQNTEAFF. The chain joins TRBV19 to TRBJ1-1, with D tentatively TRBD1 (5 bases). Germline CDR1 reads LNHDA; CDR2 reads SQIVND (reference sequence). This CDR3 has 13 residues. V was pared by 5 bases and J by 1 base, with 8 bases between.

This chain uses TRBV28 with TRBJ1-2; TRBD1 matches at 8 bases. The CDR3 is 14 residues long. The V gene end was trimmed by 6 bases and the J gene end by 1 base; junction bases not matched to a gene: 4. Per the germline V gene, CDR1 is MDHEN and CDR2 is SYDVKM. CDR3 region: CASRGGQGNYGYTF. The CDR3 DNA follows: TGTGCCAGCAGAGGAGGACAGGGTAACTATGGCTACACCTTC.

This clone was counted a single time. The rearrangement joins TRBV7-6 to TRBJ2-7; D is perhaps TRBD1 (6 bases). This CDR3 has 15 amino acids. V was shortened by 1 base and J by 3 bases, with 13 bases between the two germline ends. The V gene's germline CDR1 is SGHVS and CDR2 FNYEAQ. CDR3 loop: CASSLGSGANYEQYF. The DNA of the CDR3 is TGTGCCAGCAGCTTAGGGTCAGGGGCCAACTACGAGCAGTACTTC.

This clone was seen more than once but under ten times. J is TRBJ1-1 and V is TRBV7-9; the D gene is possibly TRBD1 (6 bases). V dropped 2 bases and J dropped 5 bases, with 15 bases sitting between them. The CDR3 contains 15 residues. Germline V gives CDR1 SEHNR, CDR2 FQNEAQ (reference sequence). The CDR3 region has the DNA TGTGCCAGCAGCTTACGGGGGCGGGGGGGGACTGAAGCTTTCTTT. This encodes CASSLRGRGGTEAFF.

The rearrangement joins TRBV9 to TRBJ2-7, with D perhaps matching TRBD1 (5 bases). V lost 0 bases to trimming and J lost 6 bases, with 13 bases between them. CDR1 is SGDLS, CDR2 YYNGEE, per germline. The CDR3 loop spans 14 amino acids. CDR3 in DNA: TGTGCCAGCAGCGTAGGACAGTCCTCCGGCGAGCAGTACTTC. Protein product: CASSVGQSSGEQYF. The entire variable domain, with the rest obtained from reference TRBV9 and TRBJ2-7, is as follows: DSGVTQTPKHLITATGQRVTLRCSPRSGDLSVYWYQQSLDQGLQFLIQYYNGEERAKGNILERFSAQQFPDLHSELNLSSLELGDSALYFCASSVGQSSGEQYFGPGTRLTVT.

The gene calls are TRBV30 and TRBJ2-2; possible D gene TRBD2, 5 bases. The CDR3 consists of 16 residues. Germline V gene lookup returns CDR1 GTSNPN and CDR2 SVGIG (reference sequence). V was pared by 3 bases and J by 3 bases, with 17 bases between. CDR3 bases: TGTGCCTGGAGCGTAGCGATTTCAAAATACACCGGGGAGCTGTTTTTT. It encodes CAWSVAISKYTGELFF.